A selection of T cell receptor beta chains follows, all from one sample in a study of shared clonotypes between healthy human individuals. Clones were read by immunoSEQ multiplex PCR, and TCRdb kept only the in-frame ones, dropping some. Among about 2 million clones, approximately 94% were seen once, and the ten largest hold roughly 1.2%. The material sequenced was naive CD8+ T cells sorted from blood. These TCRs come from a man younger than 35 in good health. Both conserved end residues are trimmed from each CDR3. The order of the fields is V gene, CDR3 protein.

>TRBV7-9
ASSDLRQGVGQETQY
>TRBV30
AWSRGETDTQY
>TRBV25-1
ASSAWTDTRYGYT
>TRBV27
ASSLSLQGIAYEQY
>TRBV7-9
ASSLQGLMNTEAF
>TRBV5-4
ASIFLYYEQY
>TRBV4-1
ASSPTGSQKPQH
>TRBV28
ASSLIPGSYNEQF
>TRBV30
AWSVRDFQQETQY
>TRBV5-1
ASSGGEGIDTQY
>TRBV19
ASSIYRDDNEQF
>TRBV2
ASSATGEGDYGYT
>TRBV7-6
ASSLDLEYGYT
>TRBV9
ASSVERDETQY
>TRBV6-1
ASSERRTSGNTGELF
>TRBV7-2
ASSLDSNEGYGYT
>TRBV7-6
ASSLVAPGEAGNTIY
>TRBV19
ASSISDLADLSTDTQY
>TRBV6-5
ASSIARAYEQY
>TRBV7-9
ASKEGASTNEKLF
>TRBV5-1
ASSFAQGQLYEQY
>TRBV9
ASSAGGTEAF
>TRBV6-5
ASSYSRPTDTQY
>TRBV5-1
ASSSAGQGRDTQY
>TRBV10-1
ASTDARVSNQPQH
>TRBV29-1
SVEEITNEKLF
>TRBV7-8
ASSLVGLGEWNTGELF
>TRBV27
ASSSKEGRDYEQY
>TRBV2
ASSYRGLGEKLF
>TRBV6-5
ASSYSRGSGPSEQY
>TRBV10-2
ASSESPTQGYT
>TRBV7-9
ASSGQGGNQPQH
>TRBV10-2
AIATTVAQETQY
>TRBV6-6
ASSYWGEGVQPQH
>TRBV11-3
ASSPGQAYEQY
>TRBV10-2
ASSETGLGSGNTIY
>TRBV9
ASSVDTGSSYEQY
>TRBV7-2
ASSQDRTYEQY
>TRBV4-1
ASSQVPGIQETQY
>TRBV7-9
ASSSSRLAGWQETQY
>TRBV18
ASSPGTPLDTYTQY
>TRBV7-9
ASSSVPSGSSYNEQF
>TRBV28
ASSPGQGNEKLF
>TRBV7-9
ASSPYAGVNVYEQY
>TRBV6-1
ASSDVGTQGTGELF
>TRBV19
ASSISGTGGPQY
>TRBV7-8
ASSPVDEQF
>TRBV27
ASSSPRVPTGDTQY
>TRBV11-3
ASSLAGDYEQY
>TRBV7-6
ASSIGAHLPYNEQF
>TRBV4-1
ASSQVQGVDEQY
>TRBV7-9
ASEGQGLYEQY
>TRBV5-6
ASSLAFFGIQETQY
>TRBV27
ASSSTGTGANVLT
>TRBV13
ASSLAGGRETQY